The 8 T cell receptor beta chains given below trace back to one sample, sequenced in a study of cytomegalovirus exposure and HLA in healthy donors (dated by TCRdb to about 2017). The library was built by means of the immunoSEQ multiplex PCR assay. For the multiplex PCR, a mixture combining 60 forward primers for TCR Vbeta segments and 13 reverse primers for TCR Jbeta segments was used. Imported from immuneACCESS, the table was reduced by TCRdb to in-frame sequences with V and J called. These copies leave out some clones; in studies compared against another copy, an unresolved V gene accounts for under half, and the cause of the remainder is not known. Per the sample table, the count is tens of thousands of clones. The ten largest make up around 10% of the sample. Material: PBMCs. The receptor source for this set is a woman between 45 and 60 years old in good health and CMV-seropositive.

The rearrangement links TRBV27 to TRBJ2-1; TRBD2 aligns across 10 bases. CDR1 is MNHEY, CDR2 SMNVEV, per germline (reference sequence). V shed 3 bases and J 2 bases; nucleotides not matched to a gene: 4. The length of the CDR3 is 16 residues. The CDR3 DNA sequence: TGTGCCAGCAGTTTGCAGCGGGAGGGCCCCTACAATGAGCAGTTCTTC. Its protein is CASSLQREGPYNEQFF.

This chain uses TRBV15 with TRBJ1-2; D ambiguous. V was shortened by 4 bases and J by 3 bases, with 9 bases between the two germline ends. Germline CDR1 reads LNHNV; CDR2 reads YYDKDF (reference sequence). There are 13 residues in the CDR3. CDR3 sequence: CATSIGRDYGYTF. The CDR3 DNA reads TGTGCCACCAGCATTGGGCGGGACTATGGCTACACCTTC.

This rearrangement joins TRBV28 to TRBJ1-1; no reliable D call. Trimming stripped 2 bases from V and 10 bases from J, with 11 bases between. CDR3 length: 12 amino acids. Germline loops: CDR1 MDHEN, CDR2 SYDVKM. The CDR3 region is CASSLSLIAAFF. The DNA of the CDR3 is TGTGCCAGCAGTTTAAGTCTAATTGCAGCTTTCTTT.

This chain connects TRBV15 to TRBJ1-1; TRBD1 aligns across 8 bases. Looked up from germline, CDR1 is LNHNV and CDR2 is YYDKDF (reference sequence). V dropped 5 bases and J dropped 5; count of bases not matched to a gene: 4. CDR3 length equals 13 residues. The chain's CDR3 is CATSRRQGTEAFF. The CDR3 DNA reads as TGTGCCACCAGCCGAAGACAGGGGACTGAAGCTTTCTTT.

The chain carries TRBV5-3 and TRBJ1-2; unclear D gene. TRBV5-3 is given ORF status, its function remaining uncertain. V shed 2 bases and J shed 1 base, with 9 bases lying between them. The CDR3 loop spans 14 amino acids. The CDR3: CARSFGRINYGYTF. The CDR3 DNA is TGTGCCAGAAGCTTCGGCAGGATTAACTATGGCTACACCTTC.

This CDR3 is CASSLVGTSGFYEQFF. DNA of the CDR3: TGTGCCAGCAGCTTAGTCGGGACTAGCGGTTTTTATGAGCAGTTCTTC. The chain links TRBV7-8 to TRBJ2-1; TRBD2 matches 11 bases. Germline values: CDR1 SGHVS, CDR2 FQNEAQ. Trimming cost V 1 base and J 8 bases; bases outside gene matches: 7. The CDR3 extends over 16 amino acids.

The chain uses TRBV18 and TRBJ1-4, with D perhaps matching TRBD1 (5 bases). CDR1 is KGHSH and CDR2 is LQKENI in the germline V gene. The CDR3 consists of 14 residues. Trimming cost V 3 bases and J 2 bases, with 7 bases left between them. The CDR3 nucleotides are TGTGCCAGCTCACCCAGGGTCACTAATGAAAAACTGTTTTTT. This translates into CASSPRVTNEKLFF.

This sequence joins TRBV5-1 and TRBJ1-4, with D tentatively TRBD1 (5 bases). The CDR3 contains 13 residues. Germline loops: CDR1 SGHRS, CDR2 YFSETQ. V dropped 8 bases and J dropped 6 bases, with 14 bases sitting between them. CDR3 amino acids: CASQQGLDEKLFF. The CDR3 DNA sequence: TGCGCCAGTCAGCAGGGTTTGGATGAAAAACTGTTTTTT.